One sample yielded the 20 T cell receptor beta chains listed below, sequenced in a study of T cell repertoires in cytomegalovirus infection (dated by TCRdb to the late 2010s). These TCRs' antigens remain unknown. Instrument used: Illumina HiSeq 1500. TCRdb passed the public sequencing reads through fastp at Q25 and MiXCR, retaining productive beta sequences. Rows merge per CDR3 protein into single entries with the most common DNA and genes. Across this sample there are approximately 600,000 distinct CDR3 sequences, with about 40% seen only once. The ten largest account for over 45% of the sample. Per the publication, the treatment or condition label means: in vitro stimulation with specific CMV peptide epitopes to enrich CMV-specific T cells. The input for sequencing was cultured PBMCs, taken from culture after CMV antigen stimulation. These receptors all stem from a human donor in good health (CMV status not recorded). Some clones in this sample may be carry-over from other donors' samples.

The rearrangement links TRBV18 to TRBJ1-5, with 10 bases that match TRBD1. The CDR3 loop spans 14 amino acids. Germline V lookup: CDR1 KGHSH, CDR2 LQKENI. Trimming cost V 3 bases and J 7 bases; bases outside gene matches: 3. As DNA, the CDR3 is TGTGCCAGCTCACCCGGACAGGGGGAGCAGCCCCAGCATTTT. Translated: CASSPGQGEQPQHF.

The chain joins TRBV20-1 to TRBJ2-2; no clear D. This CDR3 has 13 residues. The V end lost 6 bases, the J end lost 6 bases, and 14 bases lay between the germline ends. The germline CDR1 and CDR2 sequences are DFQATT and SNEGSKA (reference sequence). The CDR3 sequence: CSAIGEIAGELFF. The CDR3 DNA reads TGCAGTGCCATAGGCGAGATCGCCGGGGAGCTGTTTTTT.

This clonotype came up a few times. The V gene is TRBV7-9, the J gene TRBJ2-3; 7 bases are a match to TRBD1. Trimming at V came to 1 base and at J to 2 bases, leaving 3 bases not matched to a gene. Per the germline V gene, CDR1 is SEHNR and CDR2 is FQNEAQ (reference sequence). The CDR3 has 15 residues. CDR3 nucleotide sequence: TGTGCCAGCAGCTTAGTCGGGACAGCCACAGATACGCAGTATTTT. Protein: CASSLVGTATDTQYF.

The chain recombines TRBV10-3 with TRBJ2-1, with TRBD2 matching over 11 bases. The V and J ends lost 3 bases and 8 bases, in that order; junction bases with no gene match: 6. The CDR3 runs to 15 residues. In germline, CDR1 is ENHRY, CDR2 SYGVKD. CDR3 in DNA: TGTGCCATCAGTGAAAAGACTAGCGGGATCGATGAGCAGTTCTTC. It translates to CAISEKTSGIDEQFF.

The CDR3 protein is CATSRQRQGSYNEQFF. For the CDR3, the DNA is TGTGCCACCAGCAGACAGAGACAGGGGTCCTACAATGAGCAGTTCTTC. The rearrangement links TRBV15 to TRBJ2-1, with TRBD1 identical over 8 bases. Germline assignment: CDR1 LNHNV and CDR2 YYDKDF (reference sequence). The CDR3 is 16 residues long. The V and J ends lost 2 bases and 1 base, in that order; junction bases with no gene match: 4. Full variable domain (missing parts from reference TRBV15 and TRBJ2-1): DAMVIQNPRYQVTQFGKPVTLSCSQTLNHNVMYWYQQKSSQAPKLLFHYYDKDFNNEADTPDNFQSRRPNTSFCFLDIRSPGLGDTAMYLCATSRQRQGSYNEQFFGPGTRLTVL.

This clonotype has only a few counts. Compared with germline, one end of the junction differs, possibly owing to a read error. The V call is TRBV7-6, the J call TRBJ1-1; D perhaps matches TRBD1 (5 bases). This CDR3 comprises 15 residues. The V gene's germline CDR1 is SGHVS and CDR2 FNYEAQ. The CDR3, as DNA: TGTGCCAGCAGCCCCGACGGGACGGGGAACCCTGAAGCTTTCTTT. Protein product: CASSPDGTGNPEAFF.

The gene calls are TRBV15 and TRBJ2-5; D not certain. Germline CDR1 LNHNV, CDR2 YYDKDF (reference sequence). This CDR3 contains 12 residues. V was pared by 3 bases and J by 6 bases, with 8 bases between. The CDR3 coding sequence is TGTGCCACCAGCAGCCTACGTCAGACCCAGTACTTC. Translation: CATSSLRQTQYF.

This clonotype occurred a few times. The chain has TRBV6-2 or TRBV6-3 and TRBJ2-7; D is unclear. The CDR3 extends over 14 amino acids. The V and J ends lost 0 bases and 4 bases respectively, with 10 bases between them. Germline V lookup: CDR1 MNHEY, CDR2 SVGEGT. Written as DNA, the CDR3 is TGTGCCAGCAGTTACTCGTCTTCCCCATACGAGCAGTACTTC. Amino acids: CASSYSSSPYEQYF.

The DNA of the CDR3 is TGCGCCAGCAGCCAAGAAGTATTGGCGGGGAATGAAAAACTGTTTTTT. Protein product: CASSQEVLAGNEKLFF. The chain recombines TRBV4-1 with TRBJ1-4; no definite D call. Trimming shortened V by 0 bases and J by 5 bases, and 13 bases separated the two germline ends. In germline, CDR1 is MGHRA, CDR2 YSYEKL. The length of the CDR3 is 16 residues.

The chain recombines TRBV4-1 with TRBJ1-5; 9 nucleotides line up with TRBD1. V shed 0 bases and J 1 base; nucleotides not matched to a gene: 10. The length of the CDR3 is 19 residues. The germline V gene has CDR1 MGHRA and CDR2 YSYEKL. Here the CDR3 reads CASSQEWTGAGPSNQPQHF. The CDR3 region has the DNA TGCGCCAGCAGCCAAGAATGGACAGGGGCAGGGCCGAGCAATCAGCCCCAGCATTTT.

The chain is built from TRBV6-1 and TRBJ1-5; no reliable D call. CDR1 and CDR2 (germline): MNHNS, SASEGT. V lost 8 bases and J 2 bases, leaving 16 bases between the germline ends. CDR3 length equals 15 residues. In nucleotides, the CDR3 is TGTGCCAGCCTTCCACTGACTTCGGGCAATCAGCCCCAGCATTTT. This encodes CASLPLTSGNQPQHF.

This clonotype turned up a few times. This chain joins TRBV7-2 and TRBJ2-3; D perhaps matches TRBD1 (6 bases). This CDR3 spans 14 amino acids. Trimming removed 5 bases from V and 5 bases from J, with 14 bases in between. CDR1 is SGHTA and CDR2 is FQGNSA in the germline V gene. The CDR3 here is CASSRRTGRDTQYF. CDR3 DNA sequence: TGTGCCAGCAGCCGCCGCACAGGGAGAGATACGCAGTATTTT.

The J gene is TRBJ1-5, the V gene TRBV27; D might be TRBD1 (6 bases). Germline V gene data show CDR1 as MNHEY and CDR2 as SMNVEV (reference sequence). The CDR3 covers 18 residues. Trimming took 0 bases from V and 6 from J, leaving 21 bases between them. The CDR3 is CASSLSGWGGPLGQPQHF. Here the CDR3 DNA reads TGTGCCAGCAGTTTATCGGGCTGGGGGGGCCCCCTCGGTCAGCCCCAGCATTTT.

V and J are TRBV3-1 and TRBJ1-1, with D uncertain. From germline, CDR1 is LGHDT and CDR2 YNNKEL (reference sequence). CDR3 length: 14 residues. V lost 0 bases and J 5 bases, leaving 10 bases between the germline ends. In DNA form, the CDR3 reads TGTGCCAGCAGCCAAGATATAGGGAGGACTGAAGCTTTCTTT. It is translated as CASSQDIGRTEAFF.

This clonotype showed up just a few times. The chain uses TRBV12-3 or TRBV12-4 and TRBJ1-2; no clear D gene. This CDR3 contains 9 residues. Trimming stripped 10 bases from V and 7 bases from J, with 7 bases between. The CDR3 region is CATRPGYTF. The CDR3 DNA reads TGTGCCACGAGGCCTGGCTACACCTTC.

This clonotype was counted only a few times. The rearrangement links TRBV7-2 to TRBJ2-1; 9 bases match TRBD1. Trimming removed 6 bases from V and 9 bases from J; junction bases left unmatched: 9. The CDR3 has 14 residues. Germline V gene lookup returns CDR1 SGHTA and CDR2 FQGNSA. The CDR3 DNA sequence: TGTGCCAGCAGTCGGGACAGGGTAATAGGTGAGCAGTTCTTC. Its protein is CASSRDRVIGEQFF.

There are a few counts of this clonotype. This sequence joins TRBV2 and TRBJ1-1; D is undetermined. The germline V and J ends were trimmed by 8 bases and 5 bases, with 15 bases remaining between them. The CDR3 covers 13 residues. Germline CDR1 SNHLY, CDR2 FYNNEI. Here the CDR3 DNA reads TGTGCCAGCCGGTCGGAGAGTGGGACTGAAGCTTTCTTT. Encoded protein: CASRSESGTEAFF.

This clonotype appeared a few times. The chain recombines TRBV7-2 with TRBJ1-3, with TRBD1 identical over 9 bases. This CDR3 region has 18 residues. Germline V gene data show CDR1 as SGHTA and CDR2 as FQGNSA. V trimming: 5 bases; J trimming: 0 bases; junction bases outside the gene matches: 11. The CDR3 sequence is CASSPWSGQGLSGNTIYF. The CDR3 coding sequence is TGTGCCAGCAGCCCCTGGAGTGGACAGGGGCTCTCTGGAAACACCATATATTTT.

The V and J genes are TRBV6-6 and TRBJ2-5; no firm D call. CDR1 MNHNY and CDR2 SVGAGI come from the germline V gene (reference sequence). The CDR3 sequence is 13 residues long. The germline V and J ends were trimmed by 6 bases and 3 bases, with 11 bases remaining between them. The CDR3 sequence is CASRWDVEETQYF. CDR3 in DNA: TGTGCCAGCAGGTGGGATGTAGAAGAGACCCAGTACTTC.

V and J are TRBV7-2 and TRBJ2-7; D may be TRBD1 or TRBD2 (5 bases each). Trimming took off 2 bases at V and 9 bases at J, with 11 bases between the two ends. The CDR3 covers 12 residues. The germline V gene has CDR1 SGHTA and CDR2 FQGNSA. The CDR3: CASSLRGEGQYF. In DNA, the CDR3 is TGTGCCAGCAGCTTAAGGGGTGAGGGGCAGTACTTC.